This T cell receptor beta chain was obtained from a study of blood T cell repertoires in COVID-19. Study-level background: Acute and convalescent COVID-19 specimens originated in the United States, Italy and Spain.

As originally analysed: How many nucleated cells were present was estimated from reference gene primer amplification. The table came from immunoSEQ multiplex PCR; TCRdb's copy has only in-frame clones and leaves some out. V and J calls and clone size are copied from that table; D and trimming were computed from the DNA. The table records about 250,000 clones, under 85% of them present only once. The CDR3 covers 15 residues. CDR1 is SGHRS and CDR2 is YFSETQ in the germline V gene. Losses at the gene ends were 5 bases for V and 6 bases for J; bases not matched to a gene: 11. Sequencing was done on a sample of peripheral blood. This clonotype was sampled from a human donor in a cohort sampled during active COVID-19. The chain carries TRBV5-1 and TRBJ2-3, with TRBD2 identical over 8 bases. CDR3 coding DNA: TGCGCCAGCAGATCCGGACTAGCTGGCTGGGATACGCAGTATTTT. This gives the protein CASRSGLAGWDTQYF.